The T cell receptor beta chain described here comes from a study of tumor and adjacent non-tumor tissue in lung cancer (dated by TCRdb to the late 2010s). Notes on the research overall: Of the cohort, 11 to 12 patients had adenocarcinoma, 2 had squamous cell carcinoma and 1 had small cell lung cancer. The approximately 15 enrolled patients, of whom around 10 were men and 5 were women, were aged about 31 to 85 years and were diagnosed with TNM stage I to III disease. Sequencing produced 125,075,908 productive TCRbeta reads in total, an average of about 4.17 million reads per sample. Bulk TCRbeta repertoires were compared between lung tumor tissue and matched distant non-tumor lung tissue obtained from about 16 lung cancer patients. For each patient, one tumor sample and one normal lung sample were taken, giving about 29 paired specimens that underwent TCRbeta CDR3 sequencing. Overall study results and their limits: Because peripheral blood was not sequenced, the blood TCRbeta repertoires of the lung cancer patients in the study went unexamined. Only 15 or so patients were included in the cohort, and the need for larger samples and more detailed clinical data was noted by the authors. Significantly higher TCR diversity (inverse Simpson) was observed in tumor tissue than in normal lung tissue (roughly 470 vs 170, P = 0.0075, Mann-Whitney U test). A significantly larger cumulative share of the repertoire was made up by the top 100 clones in normal lung than in tumor tissue. The methods do not name the sequencing platform or mention unique molecular identifiers. Significantly higher TCR diversity was found in younger patients, and higher tumor TCR diversity was associated with shorter overall and disease-free survival.

RNA was extracted from bulk unsorted tissue and checked for quality with a NanoDrop ND-1000 and an Agilent 2100. Normal lung samples were distant non-tumor tissue taken more than 3 cm from the tumor edge. Newly diagnosed lung cancer patients without prior chemotherapy who had been admitted for thoracic surgery in China between August and November 2014 were enrolled as donors. Patients who had received previous radiotherapy or chemotherapy, or who had another concurrent cancer, were excluded from the study. Surgical tissue pieces of about 1-2 cm3 were preserved in RNAlater solution and stored at -80 °C until use. The library was built by means of multiplex PCR. Sequencer: Illumina HiSeq 2500. Following protocols modified from ARM-PCR, the researchers constructed TCRbeta libraries through three rounds of nested PCR with primers (Table S4). Before sequencing, PCR products in the 200-500 bp range were cut out of the gel and cleaned up using the QIAquick gel extraction kit. As for how the authors treated the data: Reads were cleaned with Trimmomatic, merged with FLASH into complete CDR3 sequences, and assigned to V(D)J germline segments with MiTCR. VDJtools was used to compute clonal diversity as the inverse Simpson's index. In-frame sequences lacking a premature stop codon were counted as productive reads. In TCRdb, the public reads were trimmed at Q25 with fastp and aligned with MiXCR, with productive beta chains retained. All rows with the same CDR3 protein become a single entry with the most common DNA and genes. TCRdb, not the authors, supplied the V and J calls. This sample is represented by 90,000 to 120,000 distinct CDR3 sequences; roughly 60% of them were singletons. The ten largest make up 15% to 20% of the sample.

To note about this clonotype: What this receptor recognizes is not known. No much larger clone exists at a distance of one base, and base qualities are not known.

The CDR3 numbers 13 residues from cysteine through phenylalanine. The DNA shown is the 39-base CDR3, in frame from base 1. According to the germline V gene (reference sequence), CDR1 reads DFQATT and CDR2 reads SNEGSKA. The junction shows trimming of 6 bases on V and 7 bases on J, and the gene matches do not reach 11 bases of it. Input material: distant non-tumor lung tissue. This sequence uses TRBV20-1 and TRBJ2-7, with 8 middle bases fitting TRBD2. This sequence was found in a man younger than 40 with non-small cell lung cancer. The CDR3 in this case is CSATKGTGGEQYF. The DNA is TGCAGTGCCACAAAGGGGACGGGAGGGGAGCAGTACTTC.